Listed here are 13 T cell receptor beta chains from one sample, sequenced in a study of T cell repertoires in cytomegalovirus infection. One entry per CDR3 protein results from TCRdb running MiXCR on the reads. The sample lists some 800,000 distinct CDR3 sequences, about 29% occurring once. Their recognized antigens are unknown. This specimen consisted of cultured CD8+ T cells from PBMCs, obtained from culture after CMV antigen stimulation. Receptors originate from a human donor in good health (CMV status not recorded). Some clones in this sample may be carry-over from other donors' samples.

The chain recombines TRBV6-8 with TRBJ2-5; 8 bases align to TRBD2. V gave up 6 bases and J gave up 1 base; unmatched junction bases: 10. In germline, CDR1 is MNHGY, CDR2 SAAAGT. This CDR3 contains 16 residues. This chain's CDR3 is CASRTSDYLGQETQYF. The DNA of the CDR3 is TGTGCCAGCAGGACTAGCGATTATCTAGGCCAAGAGACCCAGTACTTC.

The V gene is TRBV6-1, the J gene TRBJ1-2; the D is unclear. CDR3 size: 14 residues. V was shortened by 8 bases and J by 8 bases, with 21 bases between the two germline ends. CDR1 is MNHNS and CDR2 is SASEGT in the germline V gene. CDR3 in DNA: TGTGCCAGCCTTCCCCGATCGGGCCCCGGGGGCTACACCTTC. Its protein product is CASLPRSGPGGYTF.

J is TRBJ1-1 and V is TRBV12-3 or TRBV12-4; 7 nucleotides agree with TRBD1. The CDR3 sequence is 12 residues long. Trimming removed 4 bases from V and 7 bases from J; junction bases left unmatched: 3. DNA for the CDR3: TGTGCCAGCAGTTCCCACAGGGGTGAAGCTTTCTTT. Residues: CASSSHRGEAFF.

The count of this clonotype is one. No conserved phenylalanine or tryptophan ends this CDR3, so it is likely a read error. The chain has TRBV7-6 and TRBJ1-1; D remains unclear. Trimming removed 5 bases from V and 2 bases from J, with 9 bases in between. In germline, CDR1 is SGHVS, CDR2 FNYEAQ. CDR3 length: 13 residues. The CDR3 here is CASSAEENTEAFL. In DNA form, the CDR3 reads TGTGCCAGCAGCGCGGAAGAAAACACTGAAGCTTTCTTA.

The CDR3 bases are TGTGCCAGCAGCTTGTTCCCTGACCTCTCCTATAATTCACCCCTCCACTTT. Protein sequence: CASSLFPDLSYNSPLHF. The chain uses TRBV7-9 and TRBJ1-6, with no clear D. With 3 bases removed from V and 0 bases from J, the gap between germline ends came to 12 bases. Germline lookup yields CDR1 SEHNR and CDR2 FQNEAQ (reference sequence). The CDR3 spans 17 residues.

Concerning this clonotype: A junction boundary mismatches the germline segment, possibly from a read error. The genes are TRBV4-1 and TRBJ1-1; D is possibly TRBD1 (6 bases). This CDR3 has 15 residues. Germline CDR1 reads MGHRA; CDR2 reads YSYEKL. In nucleotides, the CDR3 is TGCGCCAGCGGCCACTCCGACAGGCTGAACACTGAAGCTTTCTTT. Amino acids: CASGHSDRLNTEAFF.

The CDR3 is CASSYSLGERGGYNEQFF. The CDR3 DNA reads as TGTGCCAGCAGTTACTCCCTCGGCGAGCGGGGGGGCTACAATGAGCAGTTCTTC. The chain combines TRBV6-2 or TRBV6-3 with TRBJ2-1; 10 positions match TRBD2. CDR1 is MNHEY, CDR2 SVGEGT, per germline. V shed 0 bases, J shed 3 bases, and the junction held 8 bases outside the gene matches. The CDR3 loop spans 18 amino acids.

This clonotype showed up just a few times. The rearrangement uses TRBV7-3 and TRBJ2-3; D not certain. The CDR3 totals 15 residues. Trimming removed 3 bases from V and 0 bases from J, with 10 bases in between. Germline-derived CDR1 and CDR2 are SGHTA and FQGTGA. The CDR3 nucleotides read TGTGCCAGCAGCTTTTCACTATCTAGCACAGATACGCAGTATTTT. Translation gives CASSFSLSSTDTQYF. The full variable domain, in which reference TRBV7-3 and TRBJ2-3 provide the parts outside the CDR3, is GAGVSQTPSNKVTEKGKYVELRCDPISGHTALYWYRQSLGQGPEFLIYFQGTGAADDSGLPNDRFFAVRPEGSVSTLKIQRTERGDSAVYLCASSFSLSSTDTQYFGPGTRLTVL.

The rearrangement uses TRBV7-9 and TRBJ2-1; the D gene is possibly TRBD2 (7 bases). This CDR3 region has 12 residues. V was pared by 8 bases and J by 7 bases, with 12 bases between. Per the germline V gene, CDR1 is SEHNR and CDR2 is FQNEAQ (reference sequence). CDR3 bases: TGTGCCAGCGGAGGGGGGGGGAATGAGCAGTTCTTC. Its protein is CASGGGGNEQFF.

This chain joins TRBV12-3 or TRBV12-4 and TRBJ2-1; 12 positions agree with TRBD2. The CDR3 loop spans 16 amino acids. With V trimmed by 3 bases and J by 2 bases, 2 bases remained unmatched. The CDR3 region has the DNA TGTGCCAGCAGTTTCCCTAGCGGGGGGGCCTACAATGAGCAGTTCTTC. Translated: CASSFPSGGAYNEQFF.

The table lists this clonotype with many counts. The chain recombines TRBV4-2 with TRBJ1-5; 7 nucleotides line up with TRBD1. The germline V gene has CDR1 LGHNA and CDR2 YNFKEQ. The CDR3 totals 16 residues. V shed 4 bases, J shed 0 bases, and the junction held 6 bases outside the gene matches. CDR3 sequence reads: CASSPGRGFSNQPQHF. The DNA for the CDR3 is TGTGCCAGCAGCCCGGGCAGGGGGTTTAGCAATCAGCCCCAGCATTTT.

This sequence joins TRBV4-3 and TRBJ2-5; 8 bases agree with TRBD2. In germline, CDR1 is LGHNA, CDR2 YSLEER. J lost 5 bases, V lost 4 bases, and 12 bases had no gene match. This CDR3 is built from 16 residues. The CDR3 bases are TGCGCCAGCAGCCCCCGTACGGGACTAGGTGGTGAGACCCAGTACTTC. It specifies CASSPRTGLGGETQYF.

This chain uses TRBV6-2 or TRBV6-3 with TRBJ2-7; D is uncertain. The germline V gene encodes CDR1 MNHEY and CDR2 SVGEGT. The CDR3 spans 16 residues. Trimming removed 6 bases from V and 2 bases from J, with 20 bases in between. CDR3 region: CASSSFGQAKPYEQYF. In DNA form, the CDR3 reads TGTGCCAGCAGCTCCTTTGGGCAGGCCAAGCCCTACGAGCAGTACTTC.